This TCR beta chain emerged from a study of tumor-infiltrating lymphocytes in localized non-small cell lung cancer (dated by TCRdb to the early 2020s). A note on the overall study: Patients whose samples were collected after neoadjuvant chemotherapy, as well as both smokers and never-smokers and several histologies, were included in the cohort. From each patient came resected tumor tissue plus uninvolved lung tissue from that same patient, and the uninvolved lung tissue was described as non-adjacent to the tumor. The same patients underwent several integrated assays, with TCR sequencing performed together with flow cytometry, multiplex immunofluorescence, RNA-seq, exome sequencing and proteomics. The overall ICON cohort was composed of around 140 surgical patients with localized non-small cell lung cancer whose tumors were resected. For 55 patients, immunoSEQ T-cell fraction was compared between paired tumor and uninvolved lung.

TCR sequencing with the immunoSEQ assay provided the T-cell fraction in tumor and uninvolved lung tissue. Turning to the authors' computational methods: For survival analysis, patients were split into high (upper tertile) and low (lower two tertiles) T-cell fraction groups and compared by log-rank test. A signed-rank test was used to check for differences in T-cell fraction between paired tumor and uninvolved lung. As stored in TCRdb, this immuneACCESS dataset retains in-frame rearrangements with V and J assigned. A fraction of the clones does not appear; measured against another copy, unresolved V genes explain less than half of the discrepancy, and the remainder lacks a known reason. V and J calls and clone size follow that table, whereas D and trimming were derived from the DNA. The table for this sample lists just under 7,500 clones; approximately 71% of them were counted only once. Around 5.2% of the sample lies in the top ten.

V has 4 bases trimmed and J has 6 bases trimmed; junction bases matching no gene number 9. The CDR3 measures 16 amino acids from cysteine to phenylalanine. The CDR3 DNA has 48 bases and is translated from base 1. The germline V gene provides CDR1 SNHLY and CDR2 FYNNEI. Worth noting for this clone: No antigen is known for it. The record has no base qualities; no much larger clone is one base away.

Enrollment in ICON was initiated in early 2016, and the last patient was enrolled in 2018. Fresh tumor and matched uninvolved tissue for in-depth immune analyses, including TCR sequencing, were collected from a subcohort of some 69 patients. No cell sorting was done, and TCR sequencing was instead run on DNA isolated from bulk tissue. What the authors observed across the whole study: Because different pieces of the same tissue were used for different assays, technical variation could not be separated from intratumor heterogeneity. Assay coverage varied across patients depending on available tissue quantity, so only a subset of the cohort had TCR sequencing. The TCR-derived T-cell fraction showed no difference between the flow cytometry-defined immunotypes IM1 (good prognosis) and IM2 (poor prognosis). Higher T cell infiltration in tumors than in uninvolved lung tissue was supported by TCRbeta sequencing, consistent with immunofluorescence CD3 counts.

This receptor chain uses TRBV2 and TRBJ2-2; TRBD2 matches 9 bases in the middle. The specimen was uninvolved lung tissue not adjacent to the tumor. The source of this sequence is a human donor with non-small cell lung cancer. The CDR3: CASSAGGREVPGELFF. The DNA reads as follows: TGTGCCAGCAGTGCTGGCGGGAGGGAAGTCCCCGGGGAGCTGTTTTTT.